This is a list of T cell receptor beta chains from one sample in a study of blood T cell repertoires in COVID-19. The protocol was immunoSEQ multiplex PCR, while the TCRdb copy is restricted to in-frame clones and leaves out a portion. The sample contains 150,000 or so clones, about 85% of which appear only once. The source material was PBMCs or T cells enriched from blood (not recorded which). These receptors all come from a woman aged 40 to 49 who had been exposed to COVID-19. Both conserved end residues are part of each CDR3.

TRBJ1-5	TRBV7-2	CASSLSLSNQPQHF
TRBJ2-7	TRBV6-5	CASRAAGGGQEQYF
TRBJ1-3	TRBV2	CASVGTGAGNTIYF
TRBJ2-7	TRBV3-1/TRBV3-2	CASRRRDYEQYF
TRBJ2-1	TRBV28	CASSLLASSSYNEQFF
TRBJ2-7	TRBV27	CASSWSGLTYEQYF
TRBJ2-7	TRBV3-1/TRBV3-2	CASSQDWGGAFGEQYF
TRBJ1-5	TRBV5-1	CASSTGQEGNQPQHF
TRBJ2-6	TRBV7-3	CASSFNFGGTQGTGANVLTF
TRBJ2-5	TRBV9	CASSSSPGLVGWETQYF
TRBJ2-2	TRBV6-2/TRBV6-3	CASSYWTVNTGELFF
TRBJ1-5	TRBV10-3	CASRPPGDQPQHF
TRBJ1-5	TRBV27	CASSHGTPYQPQHF
TRBJ2-3	TRBV10-3	CAISAGSGTGRTDTQYF
TRBJ1-5	TRBV19	CASSWTERSHQPQHF
TRBJ1-2	TRBV2	CASSEGQAANYGYTF
TRBJ1-2	TRBV9	CASTETGNHYGYTF
TRBJ2-7	TRBV9	CASSVEPGLVGFEQYF
TRBJ2-5	TRBV6-2/TRBV6-3	CASSYFRAGEPETQYF
TRBJ1-3	TRBV7-3	CASSQASGNTIYF
TRBJ1-5	TRBV7-2	CASSYAGAGNQPQHF
TRBJ1-3	TRBV2	CASRQGVENTIYF
TRBJ2-7	TRBV6-5	CASSSNRDSMYEQYF
TRBJ1-5	TRBV2	CASRDRARNQPQHF
TRBJ1-4	TRBV27	CASSFEMSSSGEKLFF
TRBJ2-1	TRBV6-5	CASTPDYRGNEQFF